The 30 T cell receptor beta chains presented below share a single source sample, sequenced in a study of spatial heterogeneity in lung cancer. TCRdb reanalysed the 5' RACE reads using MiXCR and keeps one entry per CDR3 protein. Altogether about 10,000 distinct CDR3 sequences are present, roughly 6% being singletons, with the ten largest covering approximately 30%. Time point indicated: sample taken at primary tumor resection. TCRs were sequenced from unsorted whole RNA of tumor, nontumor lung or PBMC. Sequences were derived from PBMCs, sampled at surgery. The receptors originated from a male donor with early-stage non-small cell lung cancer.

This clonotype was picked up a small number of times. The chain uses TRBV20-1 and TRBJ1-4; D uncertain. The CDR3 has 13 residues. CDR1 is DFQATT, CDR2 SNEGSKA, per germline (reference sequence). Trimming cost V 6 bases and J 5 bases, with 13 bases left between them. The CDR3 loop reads CSAQRVENEKLFF. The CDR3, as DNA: TGCAGTGCCCAGCGAGTAGAAAATGAAAAACTGTTTTTT.

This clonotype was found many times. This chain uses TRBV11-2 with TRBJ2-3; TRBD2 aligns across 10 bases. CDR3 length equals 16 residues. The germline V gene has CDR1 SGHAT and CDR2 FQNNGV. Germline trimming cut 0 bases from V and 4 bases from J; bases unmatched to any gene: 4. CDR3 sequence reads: CASSLDQRGGSDTQYF. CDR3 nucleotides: TGTGCCAGCAGCTTAGATCAGCGGGGGGGCTCAGATACGCAGTATTTT.

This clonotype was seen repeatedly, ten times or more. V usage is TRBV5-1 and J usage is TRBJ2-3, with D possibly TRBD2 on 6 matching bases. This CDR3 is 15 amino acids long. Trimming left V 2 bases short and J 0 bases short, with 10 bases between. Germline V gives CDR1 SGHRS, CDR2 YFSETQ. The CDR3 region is CASSFGGVSTDTQYF. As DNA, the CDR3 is TGCGCCAGCAGCTTTGGCGGGGTGAGCACAGATACGCAGTATTTT.

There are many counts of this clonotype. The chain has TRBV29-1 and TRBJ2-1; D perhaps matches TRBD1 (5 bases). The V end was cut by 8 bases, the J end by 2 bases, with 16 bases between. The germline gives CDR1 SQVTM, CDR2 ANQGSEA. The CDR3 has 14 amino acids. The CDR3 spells CSCSAQGPYNEQFF. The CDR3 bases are TGCAGCTGTTCGGCGCAGGGTCCCTACAATGAGCAGTTCTTC.

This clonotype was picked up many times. The CDR3 reads CASKMDGGTQYF. The CDR3, as DNA: TGTGCCAGCAAAATGGATGGAGGGACCCAGTACTTC. The V call is TRBV28, the J call TRBJ2-5, with a tentative D call TRBD2 (5 bases). Deletions cut 7 bases from V and 7 bases from J, with 13 bases between. Germline V gives CDR1 MDHEN, CDR2 SYDVKM. The CDR3 length is 12 residues.

Here the CDR3 reads CSASGLLAAEETQYF. The CDR3 DNA sequence: TGCAGTGCTAGTGGATTACTAGCGGCCGAAGAGACCCAGTACTTC. This sequence joins TRBV20-1 and TRBJ2-5; TRBD2 aligns across 8 bases. Per the germline V gene, CDR1 is DFQATT and CDR2 is SNEGSKA (reference sequence). This CDR3 comprises 15 residues. J was trimmed by 3 bases and V by 3 bases; bases with no gene match: 9.

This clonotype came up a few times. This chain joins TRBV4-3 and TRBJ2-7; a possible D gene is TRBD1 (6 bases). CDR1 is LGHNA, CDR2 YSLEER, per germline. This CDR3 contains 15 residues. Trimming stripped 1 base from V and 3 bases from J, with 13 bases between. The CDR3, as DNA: TGCGCCAGCAGCCAAGTTTGGCAGGGGAGCTACGAGCAGTACTTC. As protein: CASSQVWQGSYEQYF.

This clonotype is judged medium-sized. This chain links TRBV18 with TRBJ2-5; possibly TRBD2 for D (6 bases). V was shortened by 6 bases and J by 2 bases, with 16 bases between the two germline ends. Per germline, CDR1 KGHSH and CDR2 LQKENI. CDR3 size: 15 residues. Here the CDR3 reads CASSKLEGRQETQYF. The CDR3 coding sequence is TGTGCCAGCTCCAAATTGGAGGGTCGGCAAGAGACCCAGTACTTC.

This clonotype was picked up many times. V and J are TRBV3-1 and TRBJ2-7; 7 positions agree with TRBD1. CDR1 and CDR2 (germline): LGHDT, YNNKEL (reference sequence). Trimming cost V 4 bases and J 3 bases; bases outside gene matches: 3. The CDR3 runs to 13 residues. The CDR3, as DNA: TGTGCCAGCAGCCGGAACAGGGGCTACGAGCAGTACTTC. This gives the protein CASSRNRGYEQYF.

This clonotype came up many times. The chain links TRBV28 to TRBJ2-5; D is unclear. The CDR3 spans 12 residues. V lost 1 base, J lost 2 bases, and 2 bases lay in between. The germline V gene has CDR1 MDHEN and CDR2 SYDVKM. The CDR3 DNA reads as TGTGCCAGCAGTTTATATCAAGAGACCCAGTACTTC. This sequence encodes CASSLYQETQYF.

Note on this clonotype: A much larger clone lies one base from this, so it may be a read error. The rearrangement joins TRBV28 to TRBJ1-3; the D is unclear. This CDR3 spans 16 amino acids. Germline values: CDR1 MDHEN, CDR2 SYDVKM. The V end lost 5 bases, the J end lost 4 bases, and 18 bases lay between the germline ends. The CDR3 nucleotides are TGTGCCAGCAGTCCCCCCGAGGGCACTACAGGAAACACCATATATTTT. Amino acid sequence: CASSPPEGTTGNTIYF.

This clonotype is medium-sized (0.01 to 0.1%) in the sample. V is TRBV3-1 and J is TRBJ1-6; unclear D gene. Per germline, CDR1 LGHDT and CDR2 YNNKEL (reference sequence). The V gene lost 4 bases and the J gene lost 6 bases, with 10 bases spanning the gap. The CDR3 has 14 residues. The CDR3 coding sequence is TGTGCCAGCAGCCCAGAAGTTGGTAATTCACCCCTCCACTTT. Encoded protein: CASSPEVGNSPLHF. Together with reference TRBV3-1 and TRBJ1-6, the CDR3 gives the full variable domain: DTAVSQTPKYLVTQMGNDKSIKCEQNLGHDTMYWYKQDSKKFLKIMFSYNNKELIINETVPNRFSPKSPDKAHLNLHINSLELGDSAVYFCASSPEVGNSPLHFGNGTRLTVT.

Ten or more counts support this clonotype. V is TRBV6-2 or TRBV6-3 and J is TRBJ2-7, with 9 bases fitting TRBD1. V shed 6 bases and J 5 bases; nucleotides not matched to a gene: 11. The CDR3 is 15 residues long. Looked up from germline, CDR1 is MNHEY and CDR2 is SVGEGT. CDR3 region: CASRTGTGSFNEQYF. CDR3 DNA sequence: TGTGCCAGCAGAACCGGGACAGGGTCTTTCAACGAGCAGTACTTC.

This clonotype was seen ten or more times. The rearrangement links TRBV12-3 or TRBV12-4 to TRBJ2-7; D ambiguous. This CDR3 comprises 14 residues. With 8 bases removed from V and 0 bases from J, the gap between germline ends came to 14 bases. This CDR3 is CASGSFASSYEQYF. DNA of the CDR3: TGTGCCAGCGGAAGTTTCGCCAGCTCCTACGAGCAGTACTTC.

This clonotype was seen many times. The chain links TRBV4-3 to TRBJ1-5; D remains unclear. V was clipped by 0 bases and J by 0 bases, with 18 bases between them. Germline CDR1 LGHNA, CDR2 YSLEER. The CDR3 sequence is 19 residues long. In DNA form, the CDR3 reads TGCGCCAGCAGCCAAGATCACCTACCGCCCGATTATAGCAATCAGCCCCAGCATTTT. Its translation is CASSQDHLPPDYSNQPQHF.

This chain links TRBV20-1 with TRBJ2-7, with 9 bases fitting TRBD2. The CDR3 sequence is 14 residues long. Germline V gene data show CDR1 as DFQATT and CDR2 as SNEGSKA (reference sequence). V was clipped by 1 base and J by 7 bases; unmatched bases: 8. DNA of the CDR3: TGCAGTGCTAGAGCCCAGTCTCTAGCGGGGGAGCAGTACTTC. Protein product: CSARAQSLAGEQYF.

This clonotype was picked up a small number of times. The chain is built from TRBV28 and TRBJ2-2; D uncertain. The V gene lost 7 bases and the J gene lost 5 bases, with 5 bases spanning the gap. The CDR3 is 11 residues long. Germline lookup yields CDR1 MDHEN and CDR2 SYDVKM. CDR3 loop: CASIGTGELFF. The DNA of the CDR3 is TGTGCCAGCATCGGGACCGGGGAGCTGTTTTTT.

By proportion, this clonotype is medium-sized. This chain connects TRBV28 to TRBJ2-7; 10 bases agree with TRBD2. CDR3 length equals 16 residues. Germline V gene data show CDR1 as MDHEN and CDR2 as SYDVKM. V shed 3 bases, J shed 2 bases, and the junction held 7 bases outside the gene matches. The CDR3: CASSFGRTSGTYEQYF. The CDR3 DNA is TGTGCCAGCAGTTTCGGAAGGACTAGCGGTACCTACGAGCAGTACTTC.

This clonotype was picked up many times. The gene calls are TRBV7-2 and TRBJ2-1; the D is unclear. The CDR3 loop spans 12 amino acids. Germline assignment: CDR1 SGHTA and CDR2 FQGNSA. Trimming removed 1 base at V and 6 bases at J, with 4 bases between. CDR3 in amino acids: CASSLDRNEQFF. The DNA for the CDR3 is TGTGCCAGCAGCTTAGATCGCAATGAGCAGTTCTTC.

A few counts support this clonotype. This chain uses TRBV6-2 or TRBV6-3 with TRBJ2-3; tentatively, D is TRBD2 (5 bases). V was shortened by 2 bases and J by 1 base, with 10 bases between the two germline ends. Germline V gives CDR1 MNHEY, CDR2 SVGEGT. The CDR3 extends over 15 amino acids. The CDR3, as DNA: TGTGCCAGCAGTTACGAGGTTAGCGGCACAGATACGCAGTATTTT. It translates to CASSYEVSGTDTQYF.

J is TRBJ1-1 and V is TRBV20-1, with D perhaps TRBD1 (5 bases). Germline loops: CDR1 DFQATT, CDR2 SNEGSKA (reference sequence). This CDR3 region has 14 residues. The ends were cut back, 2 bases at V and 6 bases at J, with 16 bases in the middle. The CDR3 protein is CSARWGGEAAEAFF. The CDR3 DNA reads TGCAGTGCTAGATGGGGGGGAGAAGCGGCTGAAGCTTTCTTT.

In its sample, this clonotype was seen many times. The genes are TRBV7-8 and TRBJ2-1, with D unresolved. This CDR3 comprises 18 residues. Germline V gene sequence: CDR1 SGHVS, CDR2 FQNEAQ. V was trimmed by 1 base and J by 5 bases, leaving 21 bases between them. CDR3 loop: CASSLVSMTAYFDNEQFF. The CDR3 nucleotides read TGTGCCAGCAGCTTAGTGTCGATGACGGCTTACTTTGACAATGAGCAGTTCTTC. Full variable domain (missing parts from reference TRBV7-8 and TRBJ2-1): GAGVSQSPRYKVAKRGQDVALRCDPISGHVSLFWYQQALGQGPEFLTYFQNEAQLDKSGLPSDRFFAERPEGSVSTLKIQRTQQEDSAVYLCASSLVSMTAYFDNEQFFGPGTRLTVL.

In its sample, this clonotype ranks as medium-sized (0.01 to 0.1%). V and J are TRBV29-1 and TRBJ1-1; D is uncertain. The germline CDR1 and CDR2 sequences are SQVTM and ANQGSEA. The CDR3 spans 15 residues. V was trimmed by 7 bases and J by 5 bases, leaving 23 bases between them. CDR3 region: CSGQPRQLATTEAFF. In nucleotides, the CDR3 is TGCAGCGGCCAGCCCCGACAACTAGCAACTACTGAAGCTTTCTTT.

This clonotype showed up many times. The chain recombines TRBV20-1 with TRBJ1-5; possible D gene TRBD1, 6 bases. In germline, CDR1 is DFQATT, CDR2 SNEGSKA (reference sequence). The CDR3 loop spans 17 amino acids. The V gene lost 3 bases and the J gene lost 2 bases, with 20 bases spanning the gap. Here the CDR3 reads CSASAPAGVAGNQPQHF. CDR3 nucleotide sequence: TGCAGTGCTAGCGCCCCGGCAGGGGTGGCCGGCAATCAGCCCCAGCATTTT.

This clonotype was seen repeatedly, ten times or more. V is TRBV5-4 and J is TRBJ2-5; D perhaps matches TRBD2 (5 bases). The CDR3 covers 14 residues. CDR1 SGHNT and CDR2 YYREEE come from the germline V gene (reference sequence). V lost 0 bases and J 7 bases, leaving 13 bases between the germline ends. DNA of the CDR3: TGTGCCAGCAGCTTGGGGCAGGACTCAGGGACCCAGTACTTC. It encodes CASSLGQDSGTQYF.

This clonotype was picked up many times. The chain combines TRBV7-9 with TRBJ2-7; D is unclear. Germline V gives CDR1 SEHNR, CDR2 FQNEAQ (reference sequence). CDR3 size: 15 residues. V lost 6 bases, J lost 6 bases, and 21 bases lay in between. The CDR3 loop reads CASRQQPSMSAEQYF. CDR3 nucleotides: TGTGCCAGCAGGCAACAGCCTTCTATGTCGGCCGAGCAGTACTTC. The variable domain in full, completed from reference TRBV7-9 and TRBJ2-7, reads DTGVSQNPRHKITKRGQNVTFRCDPISEHNRLYWYRQTLGQGPEFLTYFQNEAQLEKSRLLSDRFSAERPKGSFSTLEIQRTEQGDSAMYLCASRQQPSMSAEQYFGPGTRLTVT.

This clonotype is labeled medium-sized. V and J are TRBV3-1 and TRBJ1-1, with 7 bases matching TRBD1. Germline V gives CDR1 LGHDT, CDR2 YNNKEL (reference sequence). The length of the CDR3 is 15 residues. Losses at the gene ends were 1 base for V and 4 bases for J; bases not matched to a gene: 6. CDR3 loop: CASSQGQGIATEAFF. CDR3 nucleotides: TGTGCCAGCAGCCAAGGACAGGGCATTGCCACTGAAGCTTTCTTT.

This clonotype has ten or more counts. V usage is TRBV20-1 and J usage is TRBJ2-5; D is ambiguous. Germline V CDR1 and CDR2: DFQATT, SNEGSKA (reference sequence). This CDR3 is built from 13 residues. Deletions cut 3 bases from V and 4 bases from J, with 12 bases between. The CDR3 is CSASESLGETQYF. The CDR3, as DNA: TGCAGTGCTAGTGAAAGCCTGGGAGAGACCCAGTACTTC.

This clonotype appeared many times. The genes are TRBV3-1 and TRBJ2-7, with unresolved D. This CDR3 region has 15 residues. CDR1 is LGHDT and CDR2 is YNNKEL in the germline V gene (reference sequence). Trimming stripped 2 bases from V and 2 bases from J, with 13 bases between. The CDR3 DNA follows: TGTGCCAGCAGCCAAAGTTACGCCTCCACCTACGAGCAGTACTTC. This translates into CASSQSYASTYEQYF.

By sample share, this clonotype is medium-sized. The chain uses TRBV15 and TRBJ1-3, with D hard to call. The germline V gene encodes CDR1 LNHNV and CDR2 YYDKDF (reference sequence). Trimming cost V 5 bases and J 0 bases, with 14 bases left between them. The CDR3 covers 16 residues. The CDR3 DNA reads TGTGCCACCAGCGGATGGACGGAACACTCTGGAAACACCATATATTTT. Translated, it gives CATSGWTEHSGNTIYF.